A single sample is the source of the 19 T cell receptor beta chains below, sequenced in a study of identifying expanded T cells in peripheral blood. Repertoires were generated with immunoSEQ multiplex PCR, while TCRdb's copy carries only in-frame clones and drops some. The sample holds about 80,000 clones, around 89% seen once. The sequencing input was blood. Source of these receptors: a person aged 18 to 70 in good health.

This chain links TRBV4-3 with TRBJ1-6; weak D call: TRBD1 (5 bases). Germline CDR1 is LGHNA and CDR2 is YSLEER. The V end was cut by 2 bases, the J end by 8 bases, with 13 bases between. This CDR3 contains 15 residues. The CDR3 reads CASSQHTRVDSPLHF. Here the CDR3 DNA reads TGCGCCAGCAGCCAACACACCAGGGTTGATTCACCCCTCCACTTT.

The V and J genes are TRBV7-2 and TRBJ2-3; 8 positions agree with TRBD2. The ends lost 2 bases at V and 3 bases at J; junction bases unmatched: 4. This CDR3 comprises 15 residues. Germline V gives CDR1 SGHTA, CDR2 FQGNSA. The CDR3 nucleotides read TGTGCCAGCAGCTTATCTCCGGGGGGGACAGATACGCAGTATTTT. It yields the protein CASSLSPGGTDTQYF.

The chain combines TRBV14 with TRBJ1-1, with 7 bases lining up with TRBD1. Germline loops: CDR1 SGHDN, CDR2 FVKESK. J lost 1 base, V lost 6 bases, and 8 bases had no gene match. The CDR3 has 15 residues. The CDR3 sequence is CASRPTGTGNTEAFF. CDR3 nucleotide sequence: TGTGCCAGCAGACCGACAGGGACGGGGAACACTGAAGCTTTCTTT. Combining the CDR3 with reference TRBV14 and TRBJ1-1 gives the whole variable domain EAGVTQFPSHSVIEKGQTVTLRCDPISGHDNLYWYRRVMGKEIKFLLHFVKESKQDESGMPNNRFLAERTGGTYSTLKVQPAELEDSGVYFCASRPTGTGNTEAFFGQGTRLTVV.

This rearrangement joins TRBV7-2 to TRBJ1-2; TRBD1 agrees at 7 bases. This CDR3 has 15 amino acids. Germline V gene lookup returns CDR1 SGHTA and CDR2 FQGNSA. V shed 5 bases and J 4 bases; nucleotides not matched to a gene: 10. Here the CDR3 reads CASSHERQGGYGYTF. The CDR3 region has the DNA TGTGCCAGCAGCCACGAGAGACAGGGCGGCTATGGCTACACCTTC. The whole variable domain, remainder taken from reference TRBV7-2 and TRBJ1-2, is GAGVSQSPSNKVTEKGKDVELRCDPISGHTALYWYRQSLGQGLEFLIYFQGNSAPDKSGLPSDRFSAERTGGSVSTLTIQRTQQEDSAVYLCASSHERQGGYGYTFGSGTRLTVV.

The genes are TRBV11-2 and TRBJ2-1, with TRBD2 matching 10 bases. The ends lost 0 bases at V and 10 bases at J; junction bases unmatched: 9. CDR1 is SGHAT and CDR2 is FQNNGV in the germline V gene. The CDR3 totals 16 residues. The CDR3 DNA reads as TGTGCCAGCAGCTTAGAAAGCGGGGGGGCCTTTGGAGAGCAGTTCTTC. This encodes CASSLESGGAFGEQFF.

The rearrangement joins TRBV10-1 to TRBJ2-3; 7 bases agree with TRBD2. The CDR3 is 15 residues long. The V gene end was trimmed by 4 bases and the J gene end by 2 bases; junction bases not matched to a gene: 6. The germline V gene has CDR1 WNHNN and CDR2 SYGVQD (reference sequence). CDR3 coding DNA: TGCGCCAGCAGTGGGTCTAGCGGCTACACAGATACGCAGTATTTT. Translated, it gives CASSGSSGYTDTQYF.

This clone was recorded once. The J gene is TRBJ2-5, the V gene TRBV29-1, with D unclear. CDR1 SQVTM and CDR2 ANQGSEA come from the germline V gene. The CDR3 has 13 residues. V was cut by 4 bases and J by 0 bases, with 9 bases left in between. The chain's CDR3 is CSVALPYQETQYF. CDR3 sequence (DNA): TGCAGCGTTGCTTTGCCGTACCAAGAGACCCAGTACTTC.

J is TRBJ2-7 and V is TRBV7-2; the D is unclear. V gave up 1 base and J gave up 0 bases, with 7 bases separating them. CDR1 and CDR2 from the germline V gene are SGHTA and FQGNSA. The CDR3 length is 14 residues. The CDR3 region has the DNA TGTGCCAGCAGCTTAGACGGCTTCTCCTACGAGCAGTACTTC. Residues: CASSLDGFSYEQYF.

This chain links TRBV6-5 with TRBJ2-3; 9 bases agree with TRBD2. The CDR3 runs to 15 residues. Germline CDR1 reads MNHEY; CDR2 reads SVGAGI. J lost 4 bases, V lost 2 bases, and 4 bases had no gene match. The CDR3 loop reads CASSYLTSGPDTQYF. CDR3 coding DNA: TGTGCCAGCAGTTACCTTACTAGCGGGCCAGATACGCAGTATTTT.

The chain has TRBV5-6 and TRBJ1-4, with no clear D. The V gene's germline CDR1 is SGHDT and CDR2 YYEEEE. This CDR3 is built from 15 residues. V was trimmed by 1 base and J by 5 bases, leaving 12 bases between them. CDR3 loop: CASSLRPSFNEKLFF. CDR3 nucleotides: TGTGCCAGCAGCTTGAGGCCGTCGTTCAATGAAAAACTGTTTTTT.

The genes are TRBV21-1 and TRBJ2-3; whether TRBD2, the table's D call, matches the DNA was not checked. TRBV21-1 is tagged as a pseudogene. The CDR3 has 16 amino acids. This CDR3 is CASSKDGSYYTDTQYF. CDR3 DNA: TGTGCCAGCAGCAAAGATGGCAGCTACTACACAGATACGCAGTATTTT.

This sequence joins TRBV5-4 and TRBJ2-1; no reliable D call. This CDR3 contains 16 residues. The V and J ends lost 0 bases and 0 bases respectively, with 10 bases between them. Germline V gene data show CDR1 as SGHNT and CDR2 as YYREEE (reference sequence). CDR3 loop: CASSLVPPSSYNEQFF. DNA of the CDR3: TGTGCCAGCAGCTTGGTTCCACCGAGCTCCTACAATGAGCAGTTCTTC.

This chain links TRBV27 with TRBJ1-6; D is perhaps TRBD1 (5 bases). V lost 6 bases, J lost 10 bases, and 16 bases lay in between. Per the germline V gene, CDR1 is MNHEY and CDR2 is SMNVEV (reference sequence). This CDR3 contains 14 residues. The CDR3 reads CASSLQGAMSPLHF. Written as DNA, the CDR3 is TGTGCCAGCAGCCTACAAGGGGCGATGTCACCCCTCCACTTT.

The chain combines TRBV7-8 with TRBJ2-5; TRBD2 matches at 10 bases. Unmatched junction bases numbered 8, after V lost 5 bases and J lost 5 bases. Germline CDR1 SGHVS, CDR2 FQNEAQ. This CDR3 is built from 15 residues. The CDR3 protein is CASSPEAGGRETQYF. The CDR3 bases are TGTGCCAGCAGCCCCGAAGCGGGGGGGCGGGAGACCCAGTACTTC.

This sequence joins TRBV7-2 and TRBJ2-3; unclear D gene. CDR3 size: 14 residues. Germline lookup yields CDR1 SGHTA and CDR2 FQGNSA. V was cut by 4 bases and J by 4 bases, with 12 bases left in between. The DNA of the CDR3 is TGTGCCAGCAGCTCACGGGCCCAGTCAGATACGCAGTATTTT. Translation: CASSSRAQSDTQYF.

The J gene is TRBJ2-6, the V gene TRBV7-6, with D maybe TRBD1 (6 bases). The CDR3 spans 17 residues. Germline V gene sequence: CDR1 SGHVS, CDR2 FNYEAQ. Trimming pared 5 bases from V and 2 bases from J, leaving 16 bases between. CDR3 coding DNA: TGTGCCAGCAGCCCCGGGACAACCTTCACTGGGGCCAACGTCCTGACTTTC. Amino acids: CASSPGTTFTGANVLTF.

The chain combines TRBV4-2 with TRBJ1-5; tentatively, D is TRBD1 (5 bases). Germline assignment: CDR1 LGHNA and CDR2 YNFKEQ. The V gene lost 7 bases and the J gene lost 4 bases, with 23 bases spanning the gap. The CDR3 totals 17 residues. DNA for the CDR3: TGTGCCAGCAAATCCCTCCAGGGAGGGCGGGGGAATCAGCCCCAGCATTTT. This encodes CASKSLQGGRGNQPQHF.

This rearrangement joins TRBV5-5 to TRBJ2-5; D tentatively reads TRBD1 or TRBD2 (5 bases each). Per the germline V gene, CDR1 is SGHKS and CDR2 is YYEKEE (reference sequence). Trimming cost V 2 bases and J 4 bases, with 15 bases left between them. The CDR3 extends over 15 amino acids. CDR3 loop: CASSFSRGYPETQYF. For the CDR3, the DNA is TGTGCCAGCAGCTTCTCTCGGGGCTACCCAGAGACCCAGTACTTC.

The chain employs TRBV28 and TRBJ2-5; possibly TRBD2 for D (6 bases). Germline V gives CDR1 MDHEN, CDR2 SYDVKM. V was pared by 3 bases and J by 1 base, with 9 bases between. The CDR3 has 14 amino acids. CDR3 sequence reads: CASSFGGSQETQYF. DNA of the CDR3: TGTGCCAGCAGTTTTGGAGGGAGCCAAGAGACCCAGTACTTC.